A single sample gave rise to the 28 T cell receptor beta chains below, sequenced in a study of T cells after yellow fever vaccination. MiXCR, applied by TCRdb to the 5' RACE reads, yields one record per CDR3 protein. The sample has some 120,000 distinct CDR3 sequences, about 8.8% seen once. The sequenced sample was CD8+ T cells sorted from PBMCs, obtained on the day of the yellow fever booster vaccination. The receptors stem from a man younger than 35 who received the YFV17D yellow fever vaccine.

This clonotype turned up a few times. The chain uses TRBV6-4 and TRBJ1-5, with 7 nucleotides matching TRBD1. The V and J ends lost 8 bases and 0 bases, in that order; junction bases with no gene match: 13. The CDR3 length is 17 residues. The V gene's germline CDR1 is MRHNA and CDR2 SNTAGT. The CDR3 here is CASFEGAHPYSNQPQHF. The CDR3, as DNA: TGTGCCAGCTTTGAGGGGGCCCACCCGTATAGCAATCAGCCCCAGCATTTT.

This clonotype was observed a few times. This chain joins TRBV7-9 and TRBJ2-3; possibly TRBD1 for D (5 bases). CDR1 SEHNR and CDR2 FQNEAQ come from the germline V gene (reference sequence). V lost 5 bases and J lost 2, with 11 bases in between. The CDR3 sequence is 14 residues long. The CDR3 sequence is CASSPPDTTDTQYF. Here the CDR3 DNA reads TGTGCCAGCAGCCCTCCGGACACCACAGATACGCAGTATTTT.

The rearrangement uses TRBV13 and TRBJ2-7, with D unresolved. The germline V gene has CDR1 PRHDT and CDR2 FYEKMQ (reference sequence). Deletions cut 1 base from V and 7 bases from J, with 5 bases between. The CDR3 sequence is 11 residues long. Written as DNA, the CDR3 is TGTGCCAGCAGCTTAGATTGGGAGCAGTACTTC. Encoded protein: CASSLDWEQYF.

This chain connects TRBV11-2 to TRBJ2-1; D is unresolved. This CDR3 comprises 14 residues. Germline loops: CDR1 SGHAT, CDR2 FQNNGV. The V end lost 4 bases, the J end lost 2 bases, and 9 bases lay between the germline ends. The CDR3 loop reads CASSSEGPYNEQFF. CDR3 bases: TGTGCCAGCAGCTCCGAAGGGCCCTACAATGAGCAGTTCTTC.

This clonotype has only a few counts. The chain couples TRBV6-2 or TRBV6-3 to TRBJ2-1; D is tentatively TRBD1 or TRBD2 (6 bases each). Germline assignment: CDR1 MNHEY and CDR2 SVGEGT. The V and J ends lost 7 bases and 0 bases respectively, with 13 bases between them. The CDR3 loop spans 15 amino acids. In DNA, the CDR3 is TGTGCCAGCACTATAGGGGGGAGCTCCTACAATGAGCAGTTCTTC. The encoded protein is CASTIGGSSYNEQFF.

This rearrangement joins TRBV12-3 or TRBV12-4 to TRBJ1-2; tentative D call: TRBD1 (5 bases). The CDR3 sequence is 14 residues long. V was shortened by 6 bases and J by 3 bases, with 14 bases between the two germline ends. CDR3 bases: TGTGCCAGCAGCCAGCACAGGATGGACTATGGCTACACCTTC. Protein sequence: CASSQHRMDYGYTF.

CDR3 nucleotide sequence: TGCGCCAGCAGCCCCCAGCGAGGGACAGGGGGCTCAAATGGCTACACCTTC. It specifies CASSPQRGTGGSNGYTF. The chain is built from TRBV4-1 and TRBJ1-2, with 12 bases identical to TRBD1. V shed 4 bases, J shed 6 bases, and the junction held 12 bases outside the gene matches. The germline CDR1 and CDR2 sequences are MGHRA and YSYEKL. The length of the CDR3 is 17 residues.

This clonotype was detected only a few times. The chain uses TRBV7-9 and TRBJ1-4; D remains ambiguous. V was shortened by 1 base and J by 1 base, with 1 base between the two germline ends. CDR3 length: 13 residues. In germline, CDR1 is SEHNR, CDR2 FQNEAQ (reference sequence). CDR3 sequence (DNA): TGTGCCAGCAGCTTAGTAACTAATGAAAAACTGTTTTTT. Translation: CASSLVTNEKLFF.

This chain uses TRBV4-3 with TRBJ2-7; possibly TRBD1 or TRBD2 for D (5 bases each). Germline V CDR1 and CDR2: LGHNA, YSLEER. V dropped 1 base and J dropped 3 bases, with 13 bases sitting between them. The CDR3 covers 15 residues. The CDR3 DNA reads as TGCGCCAGCAGCCAAGGGGGCAGCGGAGACTACGAGCAGTACTTC. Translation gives CASSQGGSGDYEQYF.

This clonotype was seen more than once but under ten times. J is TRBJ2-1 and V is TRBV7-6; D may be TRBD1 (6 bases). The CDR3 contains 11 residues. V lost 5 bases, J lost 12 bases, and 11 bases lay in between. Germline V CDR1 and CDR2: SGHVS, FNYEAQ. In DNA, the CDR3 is TGTGCCAGCAGCCCGGGACAAGGGCAGTTCTTC. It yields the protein CASSPGQGQFF.

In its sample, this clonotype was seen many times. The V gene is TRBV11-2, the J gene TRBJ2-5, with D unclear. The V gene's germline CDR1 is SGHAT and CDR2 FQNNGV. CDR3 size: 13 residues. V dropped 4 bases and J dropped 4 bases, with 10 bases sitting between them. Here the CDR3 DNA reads TGTGCCAGCAGCTCCTGGACGTCAGAGACCCAGTACTTC. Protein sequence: CASSSWTSETQYF.

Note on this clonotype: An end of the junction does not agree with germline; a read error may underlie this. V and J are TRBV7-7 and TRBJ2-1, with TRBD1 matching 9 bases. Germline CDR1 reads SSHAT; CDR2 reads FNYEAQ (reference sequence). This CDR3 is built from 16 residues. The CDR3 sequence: CASSQSGTGKYNEQFF. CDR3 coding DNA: TGTGCTAGCAGCCAGTCCGGGACAGGGAAGTACAATGAGCAGTTCTTC.

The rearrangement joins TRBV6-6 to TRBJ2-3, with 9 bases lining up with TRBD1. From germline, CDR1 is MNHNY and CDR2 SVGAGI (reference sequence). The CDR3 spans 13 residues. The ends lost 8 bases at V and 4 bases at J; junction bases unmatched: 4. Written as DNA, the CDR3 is TGTGCCAGCCTGGACAGGGGCCCAGATACGCAGTATTTT. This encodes CASLDRGPDTQYF.

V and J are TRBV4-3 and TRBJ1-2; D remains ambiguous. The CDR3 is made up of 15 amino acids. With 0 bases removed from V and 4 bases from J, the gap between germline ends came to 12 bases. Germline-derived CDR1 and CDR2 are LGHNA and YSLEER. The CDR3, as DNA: TGCGCCAGCAGCCAAGAGTTTTCGGGTTTCTATGGCTACACCTTC. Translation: CASSQEFSGFYGYTF.

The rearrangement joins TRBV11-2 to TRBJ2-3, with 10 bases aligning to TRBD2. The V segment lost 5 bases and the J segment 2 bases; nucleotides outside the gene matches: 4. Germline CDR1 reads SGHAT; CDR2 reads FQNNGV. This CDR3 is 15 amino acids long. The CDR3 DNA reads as TGTGCCAGCAGCATTAGCGGGGGGATCACAGATACGCAGTATTTT. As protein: CASSISGGITDTQYF.

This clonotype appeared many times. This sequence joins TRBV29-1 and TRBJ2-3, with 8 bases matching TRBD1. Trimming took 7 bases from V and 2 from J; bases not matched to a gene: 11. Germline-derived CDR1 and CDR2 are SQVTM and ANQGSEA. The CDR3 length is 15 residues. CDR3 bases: TGCAGCGCCCCGACGGACAGGGTTTACACAGATACGCAGTATTTT. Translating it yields CSAPTDRVYTDTQYF.

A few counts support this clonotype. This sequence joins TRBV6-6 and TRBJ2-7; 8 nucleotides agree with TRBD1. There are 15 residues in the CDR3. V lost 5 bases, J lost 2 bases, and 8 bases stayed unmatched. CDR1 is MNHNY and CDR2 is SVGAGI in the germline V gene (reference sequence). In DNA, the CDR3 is TGTGCCAGCAGTCCAGACACAGGGGGAGCCTACGAGCAGTACTTC. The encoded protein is CASSPDTGGAYEQYF.

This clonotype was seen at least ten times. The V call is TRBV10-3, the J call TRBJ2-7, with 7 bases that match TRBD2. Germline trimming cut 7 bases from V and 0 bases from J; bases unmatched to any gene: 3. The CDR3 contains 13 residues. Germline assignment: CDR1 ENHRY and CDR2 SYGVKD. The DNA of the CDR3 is TGTGCCATCATGGTAGCGGGCTCCTACGAGCAGTACTTC. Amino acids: CAIMVAGSYEQYF.

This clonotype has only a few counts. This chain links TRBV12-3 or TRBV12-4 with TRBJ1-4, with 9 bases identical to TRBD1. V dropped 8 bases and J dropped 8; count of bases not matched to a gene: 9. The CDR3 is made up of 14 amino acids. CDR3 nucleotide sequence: TGTGCCAGCCGAAGGACAGGGGCAGGCGAAAAACTGTTTTTT. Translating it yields CASRRTGAGEKLFF.

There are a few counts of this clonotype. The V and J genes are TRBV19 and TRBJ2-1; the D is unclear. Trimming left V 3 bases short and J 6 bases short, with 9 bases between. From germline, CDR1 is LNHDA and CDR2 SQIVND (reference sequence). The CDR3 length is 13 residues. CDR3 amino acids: CASSIRSANEQFF. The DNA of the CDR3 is TGTGCCAGTAGTATTAGATCGGCCAATGAGCAGTTCTTC. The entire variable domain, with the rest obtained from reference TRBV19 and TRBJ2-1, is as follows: DGGITQSPKYLFRKEGQNVTLSCEQNLNHDAMYWYRQDPGQGLRLIYYSQIVNDFQKGDIAEGYSVSREKKESFPLTVTSAQKNPTAFYLCASSIRSANEQFFGPGTRLTVL.

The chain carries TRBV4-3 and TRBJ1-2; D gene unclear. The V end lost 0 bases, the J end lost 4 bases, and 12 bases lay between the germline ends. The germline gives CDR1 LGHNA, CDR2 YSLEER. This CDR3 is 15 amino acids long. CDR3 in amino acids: CASSQDGRASYGYTF. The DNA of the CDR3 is TGCGCCAGCAGCCAAGATGGAAGAGCCAGCTATGGCTACACCTTC.

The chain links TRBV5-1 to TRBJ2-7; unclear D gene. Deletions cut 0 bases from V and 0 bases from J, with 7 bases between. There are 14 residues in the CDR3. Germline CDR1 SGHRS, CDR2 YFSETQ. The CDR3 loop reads CASSLAQSSYEQYF. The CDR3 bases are TGCGCCAGCAGCTTGGCTCAAAGCTCCTACGAGCAGTACTTC.

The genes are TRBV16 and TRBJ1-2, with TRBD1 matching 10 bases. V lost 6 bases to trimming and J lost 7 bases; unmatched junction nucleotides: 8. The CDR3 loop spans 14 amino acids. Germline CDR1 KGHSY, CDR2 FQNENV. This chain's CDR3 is CASSPGTGAVGYTF. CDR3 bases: TGTGCCAGCAGTCCCGGGACAGGGGCAGTTGGCTACACCTTC.

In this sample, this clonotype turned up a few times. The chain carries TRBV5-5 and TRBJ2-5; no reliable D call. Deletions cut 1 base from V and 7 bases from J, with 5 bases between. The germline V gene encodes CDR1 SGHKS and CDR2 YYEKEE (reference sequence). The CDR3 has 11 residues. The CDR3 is CASSLRGTQYF. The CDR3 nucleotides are TGTGCCAGCAGCTTGCGTGGGACCCAGTACTTC. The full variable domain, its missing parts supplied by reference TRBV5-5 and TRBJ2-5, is DAGVTQSPTHLIKTRGQQVTLRCSPISGHKSVSWYQQVLGQGPQFIFQYYEKEERGRGNFPDRFSARQFPNYSSELNVNALLLGDSALYLCASSLRGTQYFGPGTRLLVL.

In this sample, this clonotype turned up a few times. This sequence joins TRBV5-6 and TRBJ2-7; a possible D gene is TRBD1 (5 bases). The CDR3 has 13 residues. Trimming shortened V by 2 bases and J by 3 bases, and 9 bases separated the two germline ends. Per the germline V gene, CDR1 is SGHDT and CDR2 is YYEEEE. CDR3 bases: TGTGCCAGCAGCTTCGCTACAGGCTACGAGCAGTACGTC. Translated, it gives CASSFATGYEQYV.

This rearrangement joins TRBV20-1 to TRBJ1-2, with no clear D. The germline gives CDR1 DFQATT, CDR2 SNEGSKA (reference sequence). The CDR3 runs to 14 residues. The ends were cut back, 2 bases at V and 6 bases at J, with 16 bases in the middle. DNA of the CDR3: TGCAGTGCTAGAAACCAAGAACAGATCCATGGCTACACCTTC. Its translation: CSARNQEQIHGYTF.

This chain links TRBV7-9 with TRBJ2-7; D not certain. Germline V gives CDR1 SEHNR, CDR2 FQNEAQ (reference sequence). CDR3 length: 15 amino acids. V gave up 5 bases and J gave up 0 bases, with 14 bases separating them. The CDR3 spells CASSPREAPSYEQYV. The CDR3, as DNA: TGTGCCAGCAGCCCGAGAGAGGCACCCTCCTACGAGCAGTACGTC.

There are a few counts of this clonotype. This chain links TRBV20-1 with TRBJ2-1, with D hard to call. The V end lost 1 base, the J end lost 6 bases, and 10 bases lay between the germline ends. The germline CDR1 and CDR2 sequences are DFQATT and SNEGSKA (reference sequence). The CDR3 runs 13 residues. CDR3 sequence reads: CSARGVQINEQFF. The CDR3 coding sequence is TGCAGTGCTAGAGGGGTACAGATCAATGAGCAGTTCTTC.